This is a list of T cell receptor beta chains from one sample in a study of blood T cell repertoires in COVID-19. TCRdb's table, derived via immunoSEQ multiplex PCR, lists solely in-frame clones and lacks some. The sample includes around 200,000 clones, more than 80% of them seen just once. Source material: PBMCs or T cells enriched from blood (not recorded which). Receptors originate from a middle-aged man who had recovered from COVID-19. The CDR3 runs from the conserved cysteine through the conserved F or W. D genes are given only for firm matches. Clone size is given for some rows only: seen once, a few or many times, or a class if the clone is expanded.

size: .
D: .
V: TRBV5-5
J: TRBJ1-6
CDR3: CASSSGQPLHF
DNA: TGTGCCAGCAGCTCCGGTCAACCCCTCCACTTT

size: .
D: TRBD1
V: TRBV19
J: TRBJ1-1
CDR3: CASSRTGGSGNTEAFF
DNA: TGTGCCAGTAGTAGAACAGGGGGCAGCGGGAACACTGAAGCTTTCTTT

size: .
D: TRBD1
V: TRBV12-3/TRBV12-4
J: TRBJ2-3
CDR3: CASRLGGPDTQYF
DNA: TGTGCCAGCAGATTAGGGGGCCCAGATACGCAGTATTTT

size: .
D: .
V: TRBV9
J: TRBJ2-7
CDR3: CASSVGSESYEQYF
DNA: TGTGCCAGCAGCGTAGGAAGCGAATCCTACGAGCAGTACTTC

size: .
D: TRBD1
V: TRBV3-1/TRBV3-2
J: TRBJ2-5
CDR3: CASSRGRDRGGETQYF
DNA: TGTGCCAGCAGCCGCGGCCGGGACAGGGGCGGAGAGACCCAGTACTTC

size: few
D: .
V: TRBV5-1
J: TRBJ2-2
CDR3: CASSRQTGPAGELFF
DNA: TGCGCCAGCAGCCGTCAGACAGGTCCGGCCGGGGAGCTGTTTTTT

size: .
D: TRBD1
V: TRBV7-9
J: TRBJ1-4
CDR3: CASSVEGAANEKLFF
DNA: TGTGCCAGCAGTGTCGAGGGGGCGGCTAATGAAAAACTGTTTTTT

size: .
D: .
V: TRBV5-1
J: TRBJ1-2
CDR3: CASSPTTIYGYTF
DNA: TGCGCCAGCAGCCCTACCACTATCTATGGCTACACCTTC

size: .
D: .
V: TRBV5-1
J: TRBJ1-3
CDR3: CASSLDYSGNTIYF
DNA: TGCGCCAGCAGCTTGGACTACTCTGGAAACACCATATATTTT

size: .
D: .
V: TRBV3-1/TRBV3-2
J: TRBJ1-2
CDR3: CASSHSRGSNYGYTF
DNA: TGTGCCAGCAGCCACTCCCGAGGGTCTAACTATGGCTACACCTTC

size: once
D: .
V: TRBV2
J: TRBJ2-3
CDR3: CASGRGRDTQYF
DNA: TGTGCCAGCGGCAGGGGCAGGGATACGCAGTATTTT

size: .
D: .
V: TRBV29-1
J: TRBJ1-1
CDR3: CSVVDSEDTEAFF
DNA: TGCAGCGTTGTGGACAGTGAAGACACTGAAGCTTTCTTT

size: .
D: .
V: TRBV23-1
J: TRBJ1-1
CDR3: CASGRNREWEAFF
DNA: TGCGCCAGCGGGCGAAACAGGGAGTGGGAAGCTTTCTTT

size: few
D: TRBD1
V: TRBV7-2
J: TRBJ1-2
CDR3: CASSQGSGGWSGYTF
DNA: TGTGCCAGCAGCCAAGGTTCAGGGGGGTGGAGTGGCTACACCTTC

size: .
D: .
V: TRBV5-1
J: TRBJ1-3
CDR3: CASRDSSSISSGNTIYF
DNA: TGCGCCAGCAGGGACTCATCCTCGATTTCCTCTGGAAACACCATATATTTT

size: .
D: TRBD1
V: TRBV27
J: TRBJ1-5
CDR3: CASSSGQANQPQHF
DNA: TGTGCCAGCAGTTCGGGACAGGCTAATCAGCCCCAGCATTTT

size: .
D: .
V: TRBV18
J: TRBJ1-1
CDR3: CASSPGTHNTEAFF
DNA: TGTGCCAGCTCACCAGGGACACATAACACTGAAGCTTTCTTT

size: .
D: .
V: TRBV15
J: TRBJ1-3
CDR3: CATSRDRLGENTIYF
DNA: TGTGCCACCAGCAGGGATAGACTCGGGGAAAACACCATATATTTT

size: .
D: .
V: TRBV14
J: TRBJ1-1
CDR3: CASSQDVKTRAFF
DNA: TGTGCCAGCAGCCAAGATGTTAAGACTAGAGCTTTCTTT

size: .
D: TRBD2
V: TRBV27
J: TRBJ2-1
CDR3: CASSLALGAGGGPYNEQFF
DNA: TGTGCCAGCAGTTTAGCCTTAGGGGCGGGAGGAGGCCCCTACAATGAGCAGTTCTTC

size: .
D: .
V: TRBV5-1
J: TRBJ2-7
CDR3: CASSPGTNYEQYF
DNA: TGCGCCAGCAGCCCCGGGACAAACTACGAGCAGTACTTC

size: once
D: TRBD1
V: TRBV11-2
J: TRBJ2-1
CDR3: CASSSEGQVFNEQFF
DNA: TGTGCCAGCAGTTCCGAGGGACAGGTTTTCAATGAGCAGTTCTTC

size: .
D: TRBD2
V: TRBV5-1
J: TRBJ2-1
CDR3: CASRPTLAGYSSYNEQFF
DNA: TGCGCCAGCAGACCTACACTAGCGGGCTACAGCTCCTACAATGAGCAGTTCTTC

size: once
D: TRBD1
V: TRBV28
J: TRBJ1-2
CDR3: CASSLSGQGYGYTF
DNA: TGTGCCAGCAGTTTAAGTGGACAGGGCTATGGCTACACCTTC